This record covers a single T cell receptor (beta chain). The target antigen is unknown. The record originates from a study of cytomegalovirus exposure and HLA in healthy donors. General study findings and limits: Rare TCR sequences dominated, though some public TCRs recurred in many donors.

The PCR ran on 60 Vbeta and 13 Jbeta primers. Profiling relied on immunoSEQ multiplex PCR, and the TCRdb table lists in-frame clones only, not all of them. Altogether some 210,000 clones are present, 70% to 85% being singletons, with the ten largest covering 3.5% to 4%. Unrecorded immune exposures were likely, despite nominal health at sampling. V lost 5 bases, J lost 3 bases, and 7 bases stayed unmatched. CDR1 is MNHEY, CDR2 SVGAGI, per germline. The CDR3 is made up of 15 amino acids. This rearrangement joins TRBV6-5 to TRBJ2-7; 10 nucleotides line up with TRBD1. The clonotype was recovered from a male donor in good health and CMV-seronegative. Input material: PBMCs. Here the CDR3 reads CASSGGDRGNYEQYF. The CDR3 DNA reads TGTGCCAGCAGTGGGGGGGACAGGGGAAACTACGAGCAGTACTTC.